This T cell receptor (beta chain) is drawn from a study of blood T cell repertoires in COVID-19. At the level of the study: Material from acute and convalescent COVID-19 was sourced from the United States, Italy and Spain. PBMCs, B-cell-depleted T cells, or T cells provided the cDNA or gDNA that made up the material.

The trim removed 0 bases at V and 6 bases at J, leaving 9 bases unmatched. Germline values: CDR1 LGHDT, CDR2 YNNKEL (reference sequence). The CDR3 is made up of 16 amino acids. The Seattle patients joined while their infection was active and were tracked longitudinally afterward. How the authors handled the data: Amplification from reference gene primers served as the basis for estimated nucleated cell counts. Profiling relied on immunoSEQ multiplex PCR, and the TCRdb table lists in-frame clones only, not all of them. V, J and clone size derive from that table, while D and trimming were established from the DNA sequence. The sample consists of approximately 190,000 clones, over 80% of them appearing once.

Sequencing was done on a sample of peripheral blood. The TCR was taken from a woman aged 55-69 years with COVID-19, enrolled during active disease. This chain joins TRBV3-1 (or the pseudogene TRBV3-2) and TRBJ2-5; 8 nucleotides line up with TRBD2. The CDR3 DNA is TGTGCCAGCAGCCAAGATCTGATAGCGGGATTTCAGACCCAGTACTTC. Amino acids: CASSQDLIAGFQTQYF.